One sample yielded the 16 T cell receptor beta chains listed below, sequenced in a study of technical replicates of blood from four donors. TCRdb's table, derived via immunoSEQ multiplex PCR, lists solely in-frame clones and lacks some. The sample yields about 59,000 clones, around 93% seen once. The sequencing input was PBMCs. The origin of the receptors is a human donor in good health. Some clones in this sample may be carry-over from other donors' samples.

This clone turned up a few times. The rearrangement links TRBV4-3 to TRBJ1-1, with 8 bases identical to TRBD1. CDR1 and CDR2 from the germline V gene are LGHNA and YSLEER. CDR3 size: 17 residues. J gave up 1 base and V 0 bases, and 7 bases lay outside the gene matches. Written as DNA, the CDR3 is TGCGCCAGCAGCCAAGATCTCAGGGGGCGAGGGAACACTGAAGCTTTCTTT. Translating gives CASSQDLRGRGNTEAFF.

The rearrangement joins TRBV5-4 to TRBJ2-1, with 7 nucleotides matching TRBD1. This CDR3 has 15 amino acids. The germline gives CDR1 SGHNT, CDR2 YYREEE (reference sequence). J gave up 12 bases and V 4 bases, and 16 bases lay outside the gene matches. CDR3 protein: CASSQDRSTTRTQFF. The CDR3 region has the DNA TGTGCCAGCAGCCAGGACAGGAGCACTACGAGGACGCAGTTCTTC.

V and J are TRBV7-3 and TRBJ2-3; D not resolved. The CDR3 is 14 amino acids. Trimming cost V 5 bases and J 1 base, with 10 bases left between them. The germline gives CDR1 SGHTA, CDR2 FQGTGA. The CDR3 bases are TGTGCCAGCAGCCCCTATGTTGGCACAGATACGCAGTATTTT. It specifies CASSPYVGTDTQYF.

This CDR3 is CASSQDPSGRSFRYF. CDR3 DNA sequence: TGTGCCAGCAGCCAAGATCCTAGCGGGAGATCATTTCGGTACTTC. The chain couples TRBV4-2 to TRBJ2-7, with TRBD2 matching over 10 bases. Germline V gives CDR1 LGHNA, CDR2 YNFKEQ. The V segment lost 0 bases and the J segment 12 bases; nucleotides outside the gene matches: 11. The CDR3 consists of 15 residues.

The chain carries TRBV19 and TRBJ2-5, with TRBD2 matching over 11 bases. V dropped 6 bases and J dropped 5; count of bases not matched to a gene: 8. The CDR3 consists of 15 residues. Germline V gives CDR1 LNHDA, CDR2 SQIVND (reference sequence). CDR3 DNA sequence: TGTGCCAGTAGCGCACTAGCGGGAGAAGGTGAGACCCAGTACTTC. Its translation: CASSALAGEGETQYF.

The rearrangement uses TRBV28 and TRBJ2-3; the match to TRBD1 covers 10 bases. This CDR3 contains 15 residues. Germline-derived CDR1 and CDR2 are MDHEN and SYDVKM. J was trimmed by 3 bases and V by 6 bases; bases with no gene match: 6. The CDR3 reads CASSSTGGPTDTQYF. CDR3 coding DNA: TGTGCCAGCAGCTCGACAGGGGGCCCAACAGATACGCAGTATTTT.

V gene TRBV4-3 combines with J gene TRBJ2-3, with 8 bases aligning to TRBD2. J gave up 4 bases and V 4 bases, and 16 bases lay outside the gene matches. There are 18 residues in the CDR3. Germline CDR1 and CDR2: LGHNA and YSLEER. CDR3 coding DNA: TGCGCCAGCAGCCTCGCCTTGGGCGGGGGGCGAACGGCAGATACGCAGTATTTT. Its translation is CASSLALGGGRTADTQYF.

The gene calls are TRBV30 and TRBJ2-2; 7 bases fit TRBD2. Germline CDR1 reads GTSNPN; CDR2 reads SVGIG (reference sequence). The V segment lost 0 bases and the J segment 1 base; nucleotides outside the gene matches: 2. The CDR3 is 15 amino acids. For the CDR3, the DNA is TGTGCCTGGAGTGTTAAGCGGGGGAACACCGGGGAGCTGTTTTTT. It yields the protein CAWSVKRGNTGELFF.

The chain has TRBV7-6 and TRBJ1-1, with unresolved D. CDR1 SGHVS and CDR2 FNYEAQ come from the germline V gene. CDR3 length: 13 residues. V was shortened by 2 bases and J by 0 bases, with 4 bases between the two germline ends. CDR3 in DNA: TGTGCCAGCAGCTTATCGGTGAACACTGAAGCTTTCTTT. It codes for CASSLSVNTEAFF.

The chain combines TRBV4-1 with TRBJ2-2, with TRBD2 matching 9 bases. Germline values: CDR1 MGHRA, CDR2 YSYEKL. With 4 bases clipped from V and 5 bases from J, the junction kept 8 bases outside the gene matches. The CDR3 has 16 residues. CDR3 region: CASSREGLALTGELFF. The CDR3 DNA reads as TGCGCCAGCAGCCGGGAAGGACTAGCGTTAACCGGGGAGCTGTTTTTT.

The rearrangement joins TRBV29-1 to TRBJ2-4, with TRBD1 identical over 7 bases. Germline V gene data show CDR1 as SQVTM and CDR2 as ANQGSEA. The CDR3 spans 11 residues. Unmatched junction bases numbered 5, after V lost 6 bases and J lost 9 bases. The CDR3: CSVWTGGIQYF. Here the CDR3 DNA reads TGCAGCGTGTGGACAGGCGGCATTCAGTACTTC.

This clone was observed a handful of times. The chain has TRBV5-5 and TRBJ1-1; D gene uncertain. This CDR3 spans 15 amino acids. Trimming left V 0 bases short and J 1 base short, with 10 bases between. Germline V gene sequence: CDR1 SGHKS, CDR2 YYEKEE (reference sequence). CDR3 sequence reads: CASSLGLGGNTEAFF. The CDR3, as DNA: TGTGCCAGCAGCTTGGGGCTGGGAGGGAACACTGAAGCTTTCTTT.

The chain couples TRBV21-1 to TRBJ1-6. TRBV21-1 is a documented pseudogene. The CDR3 is made up of 14 amino acids. CDR3 in amino acids: CASSKSLIDSPLHF. The CDR3, as DNA: TGTGCCAGCAGCAAAAGTCTGATAGATTCACCCCTCCACTTT.

J is TRBJ2-7 and V is TRBV7-9; possible D gene TRBD2, 5 bases. Trimming stripped 5 bases from V and 4 bases from J, with 9 bases between. There are 12 residues in the CDR3. Per the germline V gene, CDR1 is SEHNR and CDR2 is FQNEAQ (reference sequence). The CDR3 region has the DNA TGTGCCAGCAGCCTCGGGATGTACGAGCAGTACTTC. This codes for CASSLGMYEQYF.

The chain employs TRBV5-5 and TRBJ2-7, with D perhaps matching TRBD1 (6 bases). V was trimmed by 4 bases and J by 2 bases, leaving 13 bases between them. Germline V gene data show CDR1 as SGHKS and CDR2 as YYEKEE (reference sequence). The CDR3 covers 14 residues. The CDR3 region has the DNA TGTGCCAGCAGCATCTGGACAGCCCCCTACGAGCAGTACTTC. It translates to CASSIWTAPYEQYF.

The chain recombines TRBV9 with TRBJ2-1, with D possibly being TRBD1 (5 bases). Trimming took off 0 bases at V and 7 bases at J, with 14 bases between the two ends. CDR1 and CDR2 from the germline V gene are SGDLS and YYNGEE. The CDR3 covers 15 residues. The CDR3 region has the DNA TGTGCCAGCAGCGTAGCTGAGGCCAGGGTGAATGAGCAGTTCTTC. It codes for CASSVAEARVNEQFF.